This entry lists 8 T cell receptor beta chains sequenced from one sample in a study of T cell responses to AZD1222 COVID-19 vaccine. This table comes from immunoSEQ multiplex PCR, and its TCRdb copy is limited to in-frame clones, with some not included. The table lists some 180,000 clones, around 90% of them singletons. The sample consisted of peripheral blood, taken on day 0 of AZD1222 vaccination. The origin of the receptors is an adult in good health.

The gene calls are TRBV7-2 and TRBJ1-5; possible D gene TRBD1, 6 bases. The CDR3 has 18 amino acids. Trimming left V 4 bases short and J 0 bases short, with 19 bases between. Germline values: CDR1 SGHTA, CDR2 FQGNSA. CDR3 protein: CASSSAPEQGHSNQPQHF. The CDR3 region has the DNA TGTGCCAGCAGCTCGGCCCCAGAACAGGGACATAGCAATCAGCCCCAGCATTTT.

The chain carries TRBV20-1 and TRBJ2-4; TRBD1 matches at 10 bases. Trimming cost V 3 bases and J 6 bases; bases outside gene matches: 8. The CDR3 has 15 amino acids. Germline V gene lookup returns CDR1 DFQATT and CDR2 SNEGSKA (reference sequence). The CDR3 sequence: CSASWDRGGTNIQYF. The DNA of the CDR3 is TGCAGTGCTAGTTGGGACAGGGGAGGGACAAACATTCAGTACTTC.

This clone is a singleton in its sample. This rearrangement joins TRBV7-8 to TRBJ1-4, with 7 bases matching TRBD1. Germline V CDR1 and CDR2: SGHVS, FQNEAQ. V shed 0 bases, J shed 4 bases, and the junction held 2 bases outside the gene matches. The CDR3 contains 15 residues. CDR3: CASSLATGFNEKLFF. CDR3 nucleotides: TGTGCCAGCAGCTTAGCGACAGGGTTTAATGAAAAACTGTTTTTT.

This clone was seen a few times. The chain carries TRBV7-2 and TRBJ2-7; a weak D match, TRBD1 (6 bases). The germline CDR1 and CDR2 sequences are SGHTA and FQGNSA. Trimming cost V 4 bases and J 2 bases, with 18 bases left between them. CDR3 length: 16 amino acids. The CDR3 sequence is CASSSLGTPFTYEQYF. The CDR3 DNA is TGTGCCAGCAGCTCCCTCGGGACACCTTTTACCTACGAGCAGTACTTC.

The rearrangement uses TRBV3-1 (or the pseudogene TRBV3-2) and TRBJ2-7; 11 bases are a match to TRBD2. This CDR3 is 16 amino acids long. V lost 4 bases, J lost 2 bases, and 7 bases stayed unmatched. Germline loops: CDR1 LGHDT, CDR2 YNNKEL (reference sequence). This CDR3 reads CASSPLDSGRAYEQYF. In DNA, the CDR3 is TGTGCCAGCAGCCCCCTGGATAGCGGGAGGGCCTACGAGCAGTACTTC.

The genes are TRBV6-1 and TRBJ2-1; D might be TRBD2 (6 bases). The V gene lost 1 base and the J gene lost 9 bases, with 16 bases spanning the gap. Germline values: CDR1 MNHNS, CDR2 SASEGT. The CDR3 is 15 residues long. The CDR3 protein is CASSEDGRLDGEQFF. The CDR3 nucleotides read TGTGCCAGCAGTGAAGATGGGAGGTTGGACGGTGAGCAGTTCTTC.

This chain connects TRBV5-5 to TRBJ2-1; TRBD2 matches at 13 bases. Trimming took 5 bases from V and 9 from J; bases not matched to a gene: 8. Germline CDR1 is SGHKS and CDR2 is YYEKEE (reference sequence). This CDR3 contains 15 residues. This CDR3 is CASSRGLAGVFEQFF. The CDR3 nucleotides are TGTGCCAGCAGTCGTGGACTAGCGGGAGTCTTTGAGCAGTTCTTC. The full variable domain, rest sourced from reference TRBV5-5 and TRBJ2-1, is DAGVTQSPTHLIKTRGQQVTLRCSPISGHKSVSWYQQVLGQGPQFIFQYYEKEERGRGNFPDRFSARQFPNYSSELNVNALLLGDSALYLCASSRGLAGVFEQFFGPGTRLTVL.

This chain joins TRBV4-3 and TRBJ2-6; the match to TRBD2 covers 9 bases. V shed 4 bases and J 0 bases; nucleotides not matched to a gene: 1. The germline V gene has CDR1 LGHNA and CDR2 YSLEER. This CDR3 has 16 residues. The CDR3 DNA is TGCGCCAGCAGCCCGACTAGCGGCTCTGGGGCCAACGTCCTGACTTTC. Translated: CASSPTSGSGANVLTF.